This T cell receptor beta chain was captured by sequencing in a study of blood T cell repertoires in COVID-19. The wider study: Sites across the United States, Italy and Spain contributed samples from acute and convalescent COVID-19.

Generated by immunoSEQ multiplex PCR, the TCRdb table keeps only in-frame clones and is missing some. The repertoire includes hundreds of thousands of clones, 80% to 90% of them detected once, and 0.65% to 0.85% sits in the top ten. V dropped 4 bases and J dropped 3; count of bases not matched to a gene: 1. The CDR3 has 14 amino acids. CDR1 and CDR2 from the germline V gene are KGHSH and LQKENI. This receptor was obtained from a man aged 35-49 years with acute or convalescent COVID-19. The V call is TRBV18, the J call TRBJ2-3, with TRBD2 matching over 10 bases. Sample: peripheral blood. The CDR3 region has the DNA TGTGCCAGCTCACAGGGACTAGCGACAGATACGCAGTATTTT. Protein product: CASSQGLATDTQYF.